Listed below are T cell receptor beta chains from one sample, sequenced in a study of T cell repertoires in cytomegalovirus infection. From the reads, TCRdb called clonotypes with MiXCR, one entry per CDR3 protein. The sample shows roughly 800,000 distinct CDR3 sequences, 25% to 35% of them seen only once. Their cognate antigens are unknown. The specimen comprised cultured CD8+ T cells from PBMCs, sampled from culture after CMV antigen stimulation. The origin of the receptors is a human donor in good health (CMV status not recorded). Some clones in this sample may be carry-over from other donors' samples. Each CDR3 is given with its conserved first and last residue. Fields, in order: clone size, D gene, V gene, J gene, CDR3 DNA, CDR3 protein. The D gene is left open where the match is weak. A clone size is listed for some rows: how often the clone was seen (once, few, many), or a class if it is expanded.

clone_size: many
d_call: TRBD2
v_call: TRBV7-2
j_call: TRBJ2-1
cdr3_nt: TGTGCCAGCAGCTTGCTAGCGGGGGACTACAATGAGCAGTTCTTC
cdr3_aa: CASSLLAGDYNEQFF

clone_size: few
d_call: -
v_call: TRBV6-5
j_call: TRBJ1-1
cdr3_nt: TGTGCCAGCAGTTACGCGGGGGCCACGACTGAAGCTTTCTTT
cdr3_aa: CASSYAGATTEAFF

clone_size: few
d_call: -
v_call: TRBV4-1
j_call: TRBJ1-1
cdr3_nt: TGCGCCAGCAGCCTTACAGGGCTCACTGAAGCTTTCTTT
cdr3_aa: CASSLTGLTEAFF

clone_size: many
d_call: -
v_call: TRBV7-2
j_call: TRBJ1-2
cdr3_nt: TGTGCCAGCAGCTTAGACGGGGCAACTCCCCATAACTATGGCTACACCTTC
cdr3_aa: CASSLDGATPHNYGYTF

clone_size: few
d_call: TRBD2
v_call: TRBV15
j_call: TRBJ2-1
cdr3_nt: TGTGCCACCAGCAGAAGGGACTACCGTCGCAATGAGCAGTTCTTC
cdr3_aa: CATSRRDYRRNEQFF

clone_size: many
d_call: -
v_call: TRBV7-9
j_call: TRBJ2-3
cdr3_nt: TGTGCCAGCTTCCGCCGAGGGGACACAGATACGCAGTATTTT
cdr3_aa: CASFRRGDTDTQYF

clone_size: many
d_call: -
v_call: TRBV4-1
j_call: TRBJ1-2
cdr3_nt: TGCGCCAGCAGCCAAGATTTTCAGGGGCAGGGCTATGGCTACACCTTC
cdr3_aa: CASSQDFQGQGYGYTF

clone_size: -
d_call: -
v_call: TRBV6-1
j_call: TRBJ1-5
cdr3_nt: TGTGCCAGCAGTGGGGGGGAGGTTTATCAGCCCCAGCATTTT
cdr3_aa: CASSGGEVYQPQHF

clone_size: few
d_call: -
v_call: TRBV10-2
j_call: TRBJ1-1
cdr3_nt: TGCGCCAGCAGTGAGTCCGGCGGAAACACTGAAGCTTTCTTT
cdr3_aa: CASSESGGNTEAFF

clone_size: -
d_call: -
v_call: TRBV2
j_call: TRBJ2-5
cdr3_nt: TGTGCCAGCACCTCCCGGGCAGTCTGGGATCAGACCCAGTACTTC
cdr3_aa: CASTSRAVWDQTQYF

clone_size: few
d_call: -
v_call: TRBV14
j_call: TRBJ2-3
cdr3_nt: TGTGCCAGCAGCCAAGATCGGGGGCGCGCAGATACGCAGTATTTT
cdr3_aa: CASSQDRGRADTQYF

clone_size: -
d_call: TRBD1
v_call: TRBV29-1
j_call: TRBJ1-1
cdr3_nt: TGCAGCGCTGCCGGGACAGGACTGAACACTGAAGCTTTCTTT
cdr3_aa: CSAAGTGLNTEAFF

clone_size: -
d_call: -
v_call: TRBV2
j_call: TRBJ2-3
cdr3_nt: TGTGCCAGCCAACCGTTCCAAGCGGTCGAGGATACGCAGTATTTT
cdr3_aa: CASQPFQAVEDTQYF

clone_size: many
d_call: TRBD2
v_call: TRBV7-3
j_call: TRBJ2-3
cdr3_nt: TGTGCCAGCAGCTTGGGGCTAGCGGGGCTCACAGATACGCAGTATTTT
cdr3_aa: CASSLGLAGLTDTQYF

clone_size: -
d_call: TRBD1
v_call: TRBV5-1
j_call: TRBJ2-7
cdr3_nt: TGCGCCAGCAGCCCCCGGGACAGGGGGTGGTTCGACGAGCAGTACTTC
cdr3_aa: CASSPRDRGWFDEQYF

clone_size: -
d_call: -
v_call: TRBV7-9
j_call: TRBJ2-5
cdr3_nt: TGTGCCAGCAGCTGGACCGCTTTGGAGACCCAGTACTTC
cdr3_aa: CASSWTALETQYF

clone_size: -
d_call: TRBD2
v_call: TRBV7-6
j_call: TRBJ2-5
cdr3_nt: TGTGCCAGCAGCGCGCCAGGAGCGGGGGCACAAGAGACCCAGTACTTC
cdr3_aa: CASSAPGAGAQETQYF

clone_size: -
d_call: TRBD1
v_call: TRBV12-3/TRBV12-4
j_call: TRBJ1-5
cdr3_nt: TGTGCCAGCAGTTTGACAGGACAGGGGCAGAAAGGTCAGCCCCAGCATTTT
cdr3_aa: CASSLTGQGQKGQPQHF

clone_size: -
d_call: TRBD1
v_call: TRBV7-9
j_call: TRBJ2-7
cdr3_nt: TGTGCCAGCAGCTTAGCCCGGACAGGGCGCCACGAGCAGTACTTC
cdr3_aa: CASSLARTGRHEQYF

clone_size: -
d_call: TRBD1
v_call: TRBV6-5
j_call: TRBJ2-3
cdr3_nt: TGTGCCAGCAGTTCGTTCACAGGGGCTTGGGGCACAGATACGCAGTATTTT
cdr3_aa: CASSSFTGAWGTDTQYF

clone_size: few
d_call: -
v_call: TRBV2
j_call: TRBJ1-1
cdr3_nt: TGTGCCACCAAAGGGGGGTTTGAAGCTTTCTTT
cdr3_aa: CATKGGFEAFF

clone_size: -
d_call: -
v_call: TRBV7-6
j_call: TRBJ1-2
cdr3_nt: TGTGCCAGCAGCCGCGCAGGAGCCAACTATGGCTACACCTTC
cdr3_aa: CASSRAGANYGYTF

clone_size: many
d_call: -
v_call: TRBV6-5
j_call: TRBJ2-5
cdr3_nt: TGTGCCAGCAGTTACGCGGGGCAAGAGACCCAGTACTTC
cdr3_aa: CASSYAGQETQYF

clone_size: few
d_call: -
v_call: TRBV27
j_call: TRBJ2-3
cdr3_nt: TGTGCCAGCAGTCCCCAGGAGTTTAGCACAGATACGCAGTATTTT
cdr3_aa: CASSPQEFSTDTQYF

clone_size: -
d_call: -
v_call: TRBV20-1
j_call: TRBJ2-3
cdr3_nt: TGCAGTGGAGAACTTATCACAGATACGCAGTATTTT
cdr3_aa: CSGELITDTQYF

clone_size: few
d_call: TRBD1
v_call: TRBV7-9
j_call: TRBJ2-1
cdr3_nt: TGTGCCAGCAGTCCGGCAGGGACAGTCAGCTACAATGAGCAGTTCTTC
cdr3_aa: CASSPAGTVSYNEQFF

clone_size: -
d_call: -
v_call: TRBV13
j_call: TRBJ1-1
cdr3_nt: TGTGCCAGCAGCTATGCCTCGAACACTGAAGCTTTCTTT
cdr3_aa: CASSYASNTEAFF

clone_size: many
d_call: -
v_call: TRBV6-2/TRBV6-3
j_call: TRBJ1-1
cdr3_nt: TGTGCCAGCACCCCCGTGGGAATCAAGAACACTGAAGCTTTCTTT
cdr3_aa: CASTPVGIKNTEAFF

clone_size: few
d_call: -
v_call: TRBV19
j_call: TRBJ1-1
cdr3_nt: TGTGCCAGTAAGAGAGGCACTGAAGCTTTCTTT
cdr3_aa: CASKRGTEAFF

clone_size: -
d_call: -
v_call: TRBV7-6
j_call: TRBJ2-4
cdr3_nt: TGTGCCAGCAGTGAGGGGGCCAAAAACATTCAGTACTTC
cdr3_aa: CASSEGAKNIQYF

clone_size: -
d_call: TRBD1
v_call: TRBV7-9
j_call: TRBJ1-1
cdr3_nt: TGTGCCAGCAGCCCACCCAGGGGGCCGAACACTGAAGCTTTCTTT
cdr3_aa: CASSPPRGPNTEAFF

clone_size: -
d_call: -
v_call: TRBV28
j_call: TRBJ2-3
cdr3_nt: TGTGCCAGCAGTCCACCCACGGGCAGTCTGGCCACAGATACGCAGTATTTT
cdr3_aa: CASSPPTGSLATDTQYF

clone_size: -
d_call: -
v_call: TRBV9
j_call: TRBJ1-4
cdr3_nt: TGTGCCAGCAGCGTAGACATATCTAATGAAAAACTGTTTTTT
cdr3_aa: CASSVDISNEKLFF

clone_size: few
d_call: -
v_call: TRBV6-1
j_call: TRBJ2-4
cdr3_nt: TGTGCCAGCAGTGAAGGACAGGCAACGGCTTTCTACAAAAACATTCAGTACTTC
cdr3_aa: CASSEGQATAFYKNIQYF

clone_size: -
d_call: TRBD1
v_call: TRBV6-1
j_call: TRBJ2-7
cdr3_nt: TGTGCCAGCAGCGAACTCAGGGGGAAAGGCCGCGAGCAGTACTTC
cdr3_aa: CASSELRGKGREQYF

clone_size: few
d_call: TRBD1
v_call: TRBV5-8
j_call: TRBJ1-1
cdr3_nt: TGTGCCAGCAGCTTAGGGGACAGGGTAATGGCCGCGCTGAACACTGAAGCTTTCTTT
cdr3_aa: CASSLGDRVMAALNTEAFF

clone_size: -
d_call: -
v_call: TRBV5-3
j_call: TRBJ1-4
cdr3_nt: TGTGCCAGCAGCTACAGAGCGCTTGCAACTAATGAAAAACTGTTTTTT
cdr3_aa: CASSYRALATNEKLFF

clone_size: -
d_call: TRBD1
v_call: TRBV12-3/TRBV12-4
j_call: TRBJ1-1
cdr3_nt: TGTGCCAGCAGTTGGGACAGCCGATACACTGAAGCTTTCTTT
cdr3_aa: CASSWDSRYTEAFF

clone_size: once
d_call: -
v_call: TRBV27
j_call: TRBJ2-3
cdr3_nt: TGTGCCAGCAGTTTATCGGCATCAGATACGCAGTATTTT
cdr3_aa: CASSLSASDTQYF

clone_size: -
d_call: -
v_call: TRBV27
j_call: TRBJ2-7
cdr3_nt: TGTGCCAGCAGTTTCGGGGACACGATCTACGAGCAGTACTTC
cdr3_aa: CASSFGDTIYEQYF

clone_size: -
d_call: TRBD1
v_call: TRBV10-2
j_call: TRBJ2-7
cdr3_nt: TGCGCCACCGGACAGGGGCCAGGCAACGAGCAGTACTTC
cdr3_aa: CATGQGPGNEQYF

clone_size: few
d_call: -
v_call: TRBV7-9
j_call: TRBJ1-2
cdr3_nt: TGTGCCATCCCTTTGGGCAGGGACGGCTACACCTTC
cdr3_aa: CAIPLGRDGYTF

clone_size: few
d_call: TRBD1
v_call: TRBV7-2
j_call: TRBJ1-1
cdr3_nt: TGTGCCAGCAGCTTACCCGCCATGACAGGGGGAGATCACACTGAAGCTTTCTTT
cdr3_aa: CASSLPAMTGGDHTEAFF

clone_size: few
d_call: -
v_call: TRBV27
j_call: TRBJ2-5
cdr3_nt: TGTGCCAGCAGTTTATTCGGCAGCCAAGAGACCCAGTACTTC
cdr3_aa: CASSLFGSQETQYF

clone_size: -
d_call: -
v_call: TRBV7-6
j_call: TRBJ2-7
cdr3_nt: TGTGCCAGCAGCTTCCTTGGGGTCGGTTTCGAGCAGTACTTC
cdr3_aa: CASSFLGVGFEQYF

clone_size: few
d_call: TRBD1
v_call: TRBV6-5
j_call: TRBJ1-2
cdr3_nt: TGTGCCAGCAGTTACACGGGACAGATCTATGGCTACACCTTC
cdr3_aa: CASSYTGQIYGYTF

clone_size: -
d_call: -
v_call: TRBV28
j_call: TRBJ2-7
cdr3_nt: TGTGCCAGCAGTTTATTTCTGAGGGGACGCCACCTGCAATCCTACGAGCAGTACTTC
cdr3_aa: CASSLFLRGRHLQSYEQYF

clone_size: few
d_call: -
v_call: TRBV7-9
j_call: TRBJ1-2
cdr3_nt: TGTGCCAGCAGCTTAGGCCAGGGCGTTTACTATGGCTACACCTTC
cdr3_aa: CASSLGQGVYYGYTF

clone_size: few
d_call: TRBD1
v_call: TRBV28
j_call: TRBJ2-1
cdr3_nt: TGTGCCAGCAACCCCGGGACAGGACCCTACAATGAGCAGTTCTTC
cdr3_aa: CASNPGTGPYNEQFF

clone_size: few
d_call: TRBD2
v_call: TRBV6-5
j_call: TRBJ2-1
cdr3_nt: TGTGCCAGCAGTTACGGGCTAGCGGGGGGCCCTGAGCAGTTCTTC
cdr3_aa: CASSYGLAGGPEQFF

clone_size: many
d_call: TRBD2
v_call: TRBV6-5
j_call: TRBJ2-2
cdr3_nt: TGTGCCAGCAGTTACCTTCGGCGGGGGGGCACCGGGGAGCTGTTTTTT
cdr3_aa: CASSYLRRGGTGELFF

clone_size: few
d_call: -
v_call: TRBV19
j_call: TRBJ1-2
cdr3_nt: TGTGCCAGAAATGAGGGGGAATTGGACTATGGCTACACCTTC
cdr3_aa: CARNEGELDYGYTF

clone_size: few
d_call: -
v_call: TRBV6-1
j_call: TRBJ2-7
cdr3_nt: TGTGCCAGCAGTGACCCAGGTCATGGCTACGAGCAGTACTTC
cdr3_aa: CASSDPGHGYEQYF

clone_size: -
d_call: -
v_call: TRBV10-1
j_call: TRBJ2-7
cdr3_nt: TGCGCCAGCAGTGAGCTAACCGCGGGCAGGGGTGGGTACGAGCAGTACTTC
cdr3_aa: CASSELTAGRGGYEQYF

clone_size: -
d_call: TRBD1
v_call: TRBV7-9
j_call: TRBJ1-5
cdr3_nt: TGTGCCAGCACCCCAGGAGGGGGCGATCAGCCCCAGCATTTT
cdr3_aa: CASTPGGGDQPQHF

clone_size: -
d_call: -
v_call: TRBV27
j_call: TRBJ2-2
cdr3_nt: TGTGCCAGCTGCTCTGGAGGTATCGGGGAGCTGTTTTTT
cdr3_aa: CASCSGGIGELFF

clone_size: -
d_call: -
v_call: TRBV29-1
j_call: TRBJ2-1
cdr3_nt: TGCAGCGTTGAAGATTCGGGGGACTTTTCCTACAATGAGCAGTTCTTC
cdr3_aa: CSVEDSGDFSYNEQFF

clone_size: -
d_call: -
v_call: TRBV7-9
j_call: TRBJ2-3
cdr3_nt: TGTGCCAGCAGCCGTAGCGGTTACGGCACAGATACGCAGTATTTT
cdr3_aa: CASSRSGYGTDTQYF